This is a list of T cell receptor beta chains from one sample in a study of blood T cell repertoires in COVID-19. The protocol was immunoSEQ multiplex PCR, while the TCRdb copy is restricted to in-frame clones and leaves out a portion. The sample lists under 300,000 clones; around 86% were seen once. Sequencing was done on a sample of peripheral blood. All receptors come from a man younger than 45 who had recovered from COVID-19. Both conserved end residues are part of each CDR3. The D gene is left open where the match is weak. Clone size, where shown, is once, few, many, or a class for clones that have expanded.

>TRBJ2-2|-|-|TRBV15
CATSRDMRQSTGELFF
TGTGCCACCAGCAGAGATATGAGGCAGTCTACCGGGGAGCTGTTTTTT
>TRBJ2-3|-|TRBD1|TRBV6-5
CASSLTGVDTQYF
TGTGCCAGCAGTTTGACAGGGGTGGATACGCAGTATTTT
>TRBJ2-3|-|-|TRBV6-5
CASSPQLARTDTQYF
TGTGCCAGCAGTCCCCAACTAGCCCGCACAGATACGCAGTATTTT
>TRBJ2-7|-|TRBD2|TRBV5-1
CASSRLAGGYEQYF
TGCGCCAGCAGCAGGCTAGCGGGGGGCTACGAGCAGTACTTC
>TRBJ1-6|-|-|TRBV15
CATSSRLTPLHF
TGTGCCACCAGCAGTAGATTAACACCCCTCCACTTT
>TRBJ1-2|few|TRBD1|TRBV5-4
CASRPLDRVPYGYTF
TGTGCCAGCAGACCACTGGACAGGGTGCCATATGGCTACACCTTC
>TRBJ2-5|-|-|TRBV7-2
CASRSYPETQYF
TGTGCCAGCAGATCCTACCCAGAGACCCAGTACTTC
>TRBJ1-1|once|-|TRBV29-1
CSVGGRGTGTEAFF
TGCAGCGTTGGTGGGAGAGGAACTGGCACTGAAGCTTTCTTT
>TRBJ1-2|-|-|TRBV5-1
CATRRSETTNYGYTF
TGCGCCACCAGGCGTAGCGAGACAACGAACTATGGCTACACCTTC
>TRBJ1-5|few|TRBD1|TRBV30
CAWGPGQGGQPQHF
TGTGCCTGGGGGCCCGGACAGGGCGGGCAGCCCCAGCATTTT
>TRBJ1-5|-|-|TRBV29-1
CSVEEGGGNQPQHF
TGCAGCGTTGAAGAGGGGGGTGGCAATCAGCCCCAGCATTTT
>TRBJ1-2|few|-|TRBV25-1
CASSVTGVNYGYTF
TGTGCCAGCAGTGTAACGGGTGTTAACTATGGCTACACCTTC
>TRBJ1-2|-|-|TRBV12-3/TRBV12-4
CASRLHANYGYTF
TGTGCCAGCAGACTTCACGCTAACTATGGCTACACCTTC
>TRBJ1-1|-|TRBD1|TRBV5-1
CASRVSGTENTEAFF
TGCGCCAGCAGGGTCAGTGGGACAGAGAACACTGAAGCTTTCTTT
>TRBJ2-4|-|-|TRBV30
CAWSPLPLAKNIQYF
TGTGCCTGGAGTCCACTGCCTCTAGCCAAAAACATTCAGTACTTC
>TRBJ1-2|-|TRBD1|TRBV6-5
CASRFRDRDDGYTF
TGTGCCAGCAGATTCCGGGACAGGGACGATGGCTACACCTTC
>TRBJ1-5|-|TRBD1|TRBV19
CASSIGRGQVNQPQHF
TGTGCCAGTAGTATAGGGAGAGGACAGGTCAATCAGCCCCAGCATTTT
>TRBJ2-2|-|TRBD1|TRBV6-6
CASSSHRGGTGELFF
TGTGCCAGCAGTTCCCACAGGGGCGGTACCGGGGAGCTGTTTTTT
>TRBJ2-7|-|TRBD1|TRBV11-2
CASSLDRDSSYEQYF
TGTGCCAGCAGCTTAGATCGGGACAGCTCCTACGAGCAGTACTTC
>TRBJ1-1|-|-|TRBV10-1
CASSGTSWGNTEAFF
TGCGCCAGCAGCGGGACATCCTGGGGGAACACTGAAGCTTTCTTT
>TRBJ2-5|-|TRBD2|TRBV19
CASSIGRTSVWETQYF
TGTGCCAGTAGTATAGGAAGGACTAGCGTATGGGAGACCCAGTACTTC
>TRBJ2-2|-|-|TRBV19
CASSTGTIPGELFF
TGTGCCAGTAGTACCGGTACTATTCCCGGGGAGCTGTTTTTT
>TRBJ2-7|-|-|TRBV5-5
CASSFDGYEQYF
TGTGCCAGCAGCTTTGACGGGTACGAGCAGTACTTC
>TRBJ2-2|-|-|TRBV4-1
CASSHLTADLNTGELFF
TGCGCCAGCAGCCACTTAACGGCAGACTTGAACACCGGGGAGCTGTTTTTT
>TRBJ2-3|-|-|TRBV19
CASSIGGFTDTQYF
TGTGCCAGTAGTATAGGAGGTTTCACAGATACGCAGTATTTT
>TRBJ1-2|-|TRBD1|TRBV4-1
CASSHLQGAVNYGYTF
TGCGCCAGCAGCCACTTACAGGGGGCGGTGAACTATGGCTACACCTTC
>TRBJ2-2|-|-|TRBV7-8
CASSLSGRMAGELFF
TGTGCCAGCAGCTTATCAGGGCGGATGGCCGGGGAGCTGTTTTTT
>TRBJ2-5|-|-|TRBV5-6
CASSLGGWGQETQYF
TGTGCCAGCAGCTTGGGAGGCTGGGGCCAGGAGACCCAGTACTTC
>TRBJ1-4|-|TRBD1|TRBV4-1
CASRRDRDRDREKLFF
TGCGCCAGCAGACGTGACCGGGACAGGGATCGTGAAAAACTGTTTTTT
>TRBJ2-7|-|-|TRBV27
CASSFVLPGQGTYEQYF
TGTGCCAGCAGTTTCGTCCTACCGGGACAAGGGACCTACGAGCAGTACTTC
>TRBJ1-2|-|-|TRBV7-8
CASSLIGSAYGYTF
TGTGCCAGCAGCTTAATTGGGAGCGCCTATGGCTACACCTTC
>TRBJ1-5|-|-|TRBV24-1
CATSSRGRNQPQHF
TGTGCCACCAGTAGCAGGGGCCGCAATCAGCCCCAGCATTTT
>TRBJ2-5|-|TRBD2|TRBV27
CASSSQTSGGQRGWETQYF
TGTGCCAGCAGCTCTCAGACTAGCGGGGGCCAGAGGGGTTGGGAGACCCAGTACTTC
>TRBJ1-5|-|-|TRBV4-3
CASSQGRSKPQHF
TGCGCCAGCAGCCAAGGCAGGTCTAAGCCCCAGCATTTT
>TRBJ1-1|-|-|TRBV3-1/TRBV3-2
CASSQQGRGAEAFF
TGTGCCAGCAGCCAGCAGGGAAGGGGCGCTGAAGCTTTCTTT
>TRBJ1-1|-|-|TRBV7-2
CASTRSGAGTEAFF
TGTGCCAGCACCCGTTCAGGGGCGGGCACTGAAGCTTTCTTT
>TRBJ2-7|-|-|TRBV20-1
CSAQRGYEQYF
TGCAGTGCCCAAAGGGGGTACGAGCAGTACTTC
>TRBJ1-1|-|-|TRBV6-5
CASNGGVGTEAFF
TGTGCCAGCAACGGAGGGGTGGGAACTGAAGCTTTCTTT
>TRBJ1-5|-|TRBD1|TRBV5-4
CASSNQGGFDQPQHF
TGTGCCAGCAGCAATCAGGGGGGCTTCGATCAGCCCCAGCATTTT
>TRBJ1-5|-|-|TRBV19
CASTTGPGSNQPQHF
TGTGCCAGTACCACCGGGCCGGGGAGCAATCAGCCCCAGCATTTT
>TRBJ2-2|-|-|TRBV28
CASSLASNTGELFF
TGTGCCAGCAGTTTAGCTAGTAACACCGGGGAGCTGTTTTTT